This TCR beta chain was retrieved from a study of cytomegalovirus exposure and HLA in healthy donors. The PCR ran on 60 Vbeta and 13 Jbeta primers. Some clones are missing from TCRdb's copy, which holds only in-frame ones; the method was immunoSEQ multiplex PCR. The data contain approximately 210,000 clones, about four fifths of them singletons. This clone was seen a few times. The V gene lost 3 bases and the J gene lost 7 bases, with 15 bases spanning the gap. CDR1 is GTSNPN, CDR2 SVGIG, per germline (reference sequence). The CDR3 loop spans 14 amino acids. V and J are TRBV30 and TRBJ1-4; D is unresolved. The source is a woman in her fifties or sixties in good health and CMV-seropositive. The specimen sequenced was PBMCs. CDR3 residues: CAWREEITGEKLFF. CDR3 DNA: TGTGCCTGGAGGGAGGAGATTACGGGTGAAAAACTGTTTTTT.